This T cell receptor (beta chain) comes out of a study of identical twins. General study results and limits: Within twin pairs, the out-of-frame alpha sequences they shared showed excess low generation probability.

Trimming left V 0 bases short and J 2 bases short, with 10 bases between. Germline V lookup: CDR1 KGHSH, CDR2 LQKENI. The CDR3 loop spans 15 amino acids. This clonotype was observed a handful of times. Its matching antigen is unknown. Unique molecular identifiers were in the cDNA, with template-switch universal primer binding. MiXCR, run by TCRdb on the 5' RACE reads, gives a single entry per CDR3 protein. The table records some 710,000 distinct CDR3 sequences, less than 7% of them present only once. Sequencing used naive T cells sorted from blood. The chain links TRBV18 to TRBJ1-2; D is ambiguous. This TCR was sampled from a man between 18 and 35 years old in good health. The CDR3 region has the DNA TGTGCCAGCTCACCACCGGGTCAGCCAAACTATGGCTACACCTTC. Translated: CASSPPGQPNYGYTF.